The TCR beta chain described here comes from a study of blood T cells in healthy people across ages. The people who gave samples were healthy Caucasians from Russia, aged roughly 6 to 90. A second roughly 6 to 11 cycle PCR used barcoded and J-beta primers. TCRdb re-derived calls from the 5' RACE reads in MiXCR, one entry per CDR3 protein. The sample holds about 1.5 million distinct CDR3 sequences, roughly 43% seen once. The CDR3 has 13 residues. The V end lost 5 bases, the J end lost 4 bases, and 10 bases lay between the germline ends. Overall study results and limits: Per million T cells, TCR beta diversity dropped about linearly as age rose. Estimates drawn from one million T cells were deemed to understate diversity.

As for this clonotype: What it binds is not known.

The sample comprised blood. The TCR comes from a woman between 18 and 29 years old in good health. V and J are TRBV12-3 or TRBV12-4 and TRBJ2-3; D not resolved. The DNA for the CDR3 is TGTGCCAGCAGTCCGAAGGGCGCAGATACGCAGTATTTT. Its protein product is CASSPKGADTQYF.